The 8 T cell receptor beta chains below all came from one sample that was sequenced in a study of technical replicates of blood from a few donors (dated by TCRdb to between 2016 and 2019). The library came from the immunoSEQ multiplex PCR assay. Not all clones reach the TCRdb copy of this immuneACCESS table, which keeps in-frame sequences only. Checked studies attribute under half of the gap to unresolved V genes and leave the rest unexplained. The table for this sample lists tens of thousands of clones; approximately 95% of them were counted only once. The ten most abundant clones make up roughly 0.34% of the sample. The sequenced sample consisted of T cells isolated from PBMCs. The source is a human donor in good health.

This chain links TRBV19 with TRBJ2-2; TRBD1 matches at 8 bases. V lost 5 bases to trimming and J lost 6 bases; unmatched junction nucleotides: 5. The CDR3 spans 14 residues. The germline V gene has CDR1 LNHDA and CDR2 SQIVND (reference sequence). As DNA, the CDR3 is TGTGCCAGTAGTCCAAGGGACAGGCCCGGGGAGCTGTTTTTT. Amino acids: CASSPRDRPGELFF.

This chain joins TRBV4-3 and TRBJ2-7; 12 bases map to TRBD2. The V gene's germline CDR1 is LGHNA and CDR2 YSLEER. With 3 bases clipped from V and 5 bases from J, the junction kept 2 bases outside the gene matches. There are 14 residues in the CDR3. The CDR3, as DNA: TGCGCCAGCAGCCAGCTAGCGGGGGGGGACGAGCAGTACTTC. Its protein product is CASSQLAGGDEQYF.

The chain combines TRBV9 with TRBJ2-1, with D possibly matching TRBD2 (6 bases). The CDR3 spans 13 residues. Trimming took 3 bases from V and 6 from J, leaving 10 bases between them. Germline CDR1 is SGDLS and CDR2 is YYNGEE. DNA of the CDR3: TGTGCCAGCAGCGGGAGGGCATCCAATGAGCAGTTCTTC. This codes for CASSGRASNEQFF.

V is TRBV27 and J is TRBJ2-7; 8 nucleotides match TRBD2. In germline, CDR1 is MNHEY, CDR2 SMNVEV (reference sequence). The J segment lost 6 bases and the V segment lost 6 bases, leaving 7 bases of the junction unmatched. This CDR3 comprises 13 residues. Here the CDR3 reads CASSPGGPVEQYF. The DNA of the CDR3 is TGTGCCAGCAGCCCGGGAGGGCCTGTCGAGCAGTACTTC.

The V gene is TRBV10-1, the J gene TRBJ2-1; 8 bases map to TRBD2. V trimming: 3 bases; J trimming: 8 bases; junction bases outside the gene matches: 9. The CDR3 has 15 residues. In germline, CDR1 is WNHNN, CDR2 SYGVQD (reference sequence). This CDR3 is CASSDQREIIDEQFF. The CDR3 bases are TGCGCCAGCAGTGATCAGCGGGAGATAATCGATGAGCAGTTCTTC.

V gene TRBV19 combines with J gene TRBJ1-5; D not resolved. There are 14 residues in the CDR3. V dropped 5 bases and J dropped 2 bases, with 10 bases sitting between them. CDR1 is LNHDA, CDR2 SQIVND, per germline (reference sequence). Here the CDR3 reads CASSPVVGNQPQHF. Here the CDR3 DNA reads TGTGCCAGTAGTCCGGTTGTTGGCAATCAGCCCCAGCATTTT. Combining the CDR3 with reference TRBV19 and TRBJ1-5 gives the whole variable domain DGGITQSPKYLFRKEGQNVTLSCEQNLNHDAMYWYRQDPGQGLRLIYYSQIVNDFQKGDIAEGYSVSREKKESFPLTVTSAQKNPTAFYLCASSPVVGNQPQHFGDGTRLSIL.

The genes are TRBV2 and TRBJ2-7; D perhaps matches TRBD2 (5 bases). V was shortened by 1 base and J by 4 bases, with 8 bases between the two germline ends. Germline assignment: CDR1 SNHLY and CDR2 FYNNEI. CDR3 length: 13 amino acids. CDR3: CASSEVRTYEQYF. The CDR3 DNA reads as TGTGCCAGCAGTGAAGTACGGACTTACGAGCAGTACTTC.

The chain is built from TRBV6-6 and TRBJ2-7; no firm D call. The germline gives CDR1 MNHNY, CDR2 SVGAGI (reference sequence). Trimming pared 2 bases from V and 5 bases from J, leaving 4 bases between. This CDR3 is 11 amino acids long. The DNA for the CDR3 is TGTGCCAGCAGTTACCCCGACGAGCAGTACTTC. It encodes CASSYPDEQYF.